The T cell receptor (beta chain) under discussion was sequenced for a study of blood T cell repertoires in COVID-19. Study-wide context: There were acute and convalescent COVID-19 samples, and they came from the United States, Italy and Spain. T cells, B-cell-depleted T cells, or PBMCs supplied cDNA or gDNA.

Per the authors' pipeline: Reference gene primer amplification yielded estimated nucleated cell counts. Sequencing used immunoSEQ multiplex PCR; TCRdb keeps in-frame clones, though not all of them. V, J and clone size were drawn from that table, and D and trimming were deduced from the DNA. The sample includes about 140,000 clones, around 80% of them seen just once. The CDR3 spans 13 residues. Germline V gene data show CDR1 as MNHEY and CDR2 as SMNVEV (reference sequence). Trimming removed 2 bases from V and 9 bases from J, with 11 bases in between. This clone was detected only once. The source is an elderly woman with active or convalescent COVID-19. The sequencing input was peripheral blood. The V gene is TRBV27, the J gene TRBJ1-5, with a tentative D call TRBD1 (5 bases). CDR3 region: CASSLGQGGPQHF. The CDR3 coding sequence is TGTGCCAGCAGTTTAGGGCAGGGAGGGCCCCAGCATTTT.